The TCR beta chain under discussion was sequenced for a study of blood T cell repertoires in COVID-19. As for the study in general: Italy, Spain and the United States were the sources of the convalescent and acute COVID-19 samples. PBMCs, B-cell-depleted T cells, or T cells provided the cDNA or gDNA that made up the material.

Authors' analysis steps: Amplification of reference gene primers provided the estimated nucleated cell counts. Data came from immunoSEQ multiplex PCR; TCRdb stores just in-frame clones and leaves some out. V, J and clone size were drawn from that table, and D and trimming were deduced from the DNA. The repertoire consists of 87,000 or so clones, with 70% to 90% occurring once and the leading ten covering roughly 3%. This clone was detected only a few times. Seattle patient enrollment occurred during active infection, with longitudinal follow-up thereafter. This sequence was found in an elderly woman with COVID-19, enrolled during active disease. The sequencing sample was made of peripheral blood.

The DNA of the CDR3 is TGTGCCAGCAGTCCGCAGGGGGCAGGGCAGCCCCAGCATTTT. This gives the protein CASSPQGAGQPQHF. The rearrangement links TRBV27 to TRBJ1-5; 8 bases match TRBD1. The CDR3 runs 14 residues. Unmatched junction bases numbered 7, after V lost 5 bases and J lost 7 bases. CDR1 and CDR2 from the germline V gene are MNHEY and SMNVEV (reference sequence).